The clone carrying this TCR beta chain came up once. Primers for the PCR totalled 60 Vbeta and 13 Jbeta. Generated by immunoSEQ multiplex PCR, the TCRdb table keeps only in-frame clones and is missing some. The data contain about 180,000 clones, approximately 72% of them singletons. The germline CDR1 and CDR2 sequences are SGHNT and YYREEE (reference sequence). With V trimmed by 1 base and J by 8 bases, 5 bases remained unmatched. CDR3 length: 15 residues. The sample is drawn from a study of cytomegalovirus exposure and HLA in healthy donors. Study-wide background: Researchers found that approximately 80% of about 400 genotyped donors fell within the Caucasian-associated ancestry cluster.

The TCR comes from a human donor in good health. Material: PBMCs. This sequence joins TRBV5-4 and TRBJ1-4; 10 nucleotides agree with TRBD1. CDR3 sequence: CASSLRGQGMEKLFF. The CDR3 nucleotides read TGTGCCAGCAGCTTGAGGGGACAGGGGATGGAAAAACTGTTTTTT.